This T cell receptor beta chain was profiled in a study of blood T cell repertoires in COVID-19. V dropped 4 bases and J dropped 6; count of bases not matched to a gene: 12. Per germline, CDR1 SGDLS and CDR2 YYNGEE. The CDR3 consists of 15 residues. In the authors' workflow: Researchers report that nucleated cell counts were estimated from reference gene primer amplification. The assay was immunoSEQ multiplex PCR, and TCRdb's table has in-frame clones only and misses some. The V and J calls and clone size come from that table; D and trimming were worked out from the DNA. The data show roughly 170,000 clones, 86% seen once.

The TCR was taken from a man in his 70s with active or convalescent COVID-19. The J gene is TRBJ1-2, the V gene TRBV9; 7 bases map to TRBD1. The sequencing sample was made of peripheral blood. The CDR3 here is CASSSGGGRGNGYTF. Written as DNA, the CDR3 is TGTGCCAGCAGCTCCGGTGGAGGCAGGGGGAATGGCTACACCTTC.